These 19 T cell receptor beta chains came from one sample sequenced in a study of T cells in Graves' hyperthyroidism and ophthalmopathy. The CDR3 regions of TCR beta were amplified from RNA transcripts. With the HTBI primer set, the TCR CDR3 went through a first round of RT-PCR. MiXCR, run by TCRdb on the multiplex PCR reads, gives a single entry per CDR3 protein. The data show about 200,000 distinct CDR3 sequences, approximately 16% seen once. The sequencing sample was made of blood. Receptors originate from a man aged 35 to 55 with Graves' hyperthyroidism.

The sample holds many counts of this clonotype. The CDR3 nucleotides read TGTGCCAGCAGCCCAAGGGCACATACTAACTATGGCTACACCTTC. Residues: CASSPRAHTNYGYTF. J is TRBJ1-2 and V is TRBV4-2; D unclear. Germline V gene lookup returns CDR1 LGHNA and CDR2 YNFKEQ. V was shortened by 4 bases and J by 0 bases, with 12 bases between the two germline ends. The CDR3 runs to 15 residues.

This clonotype was recorded at least ten times. The chain links TRBV7-9 to TRBJ2-7; 12 positions agree with TRBD2. The CDR3 is 15 amino acids. Germline V gives CDR1 SEHNR, CDR2 FQNEAQ (reference sequence). Unmatched junction bases numbered 4, after V lost 4 bases and J lost 3 bases. DNA for the CDR3: TGTGCCAGCAGCTCTAGACTAGCGGGGGACTACGAGCAGTACTTC. This codes for CASSSRLAGDYEQYF.

This clonotype was detected ten times or more. This chain uses TRBV3-1 with TRBJ2-1; the D gene is possibly TRBD1 (6 bases). The CDR3 runs 13 residues. Trimming removed 1 base at V and 10 bases at J, with 11 bases between. CDR1 and CDR2 (germline): LGHDT, YNNKEL (reference sequence). The DNA for the CDR3 is TGTGCCAGCAGCCAAGTACAGGGTTGGGAGCAGTTCTTC. It codes for CASSQVQGWEQFF.

This clonotype was seen ten or more times. V and J are TRBV20-1 and TRBJ2-7; TRBD2 agrees at 10 bases. Losses at the gene ends were 0 bases for V and 7 bases for J; bases not matched to a gene: 9. Germline V CDR1 and CDR2: DFQATT, SNEGSKA (reference sequence). The CDR3 totals 15 residues. The CDR3 region has the DNA TGCAGTGCTAGAGATCAAGCGGGGGGGCTACGGGAGCAGTACTTC. It is translated as CSARDQAGGLREQYF.

As for this clonotype: This may come from a read error, since a much larger clone is one base off. The V and J genes are TRBV7-9 and TRBJ2-1; no clear D gene. The CDR3 runs 13 residues. Germline lookup yields CDR1 SEHNR and CDR2 FQNEAQ (reference sequence). V lost 5 bases, J lost 2 bases, and 7 bases lay in between. This CDR3 reads CASSLTTYNEQFF. In DNA, the CDR3 is TGTGCCAGCAGCCTAACGACCTACAATGAGCAGTTCTTC.

This clonotype has ten or more counts. V usage is TRBV5-1 and J usage is TRBJ2-1; 13 nucleotides line up with TRBD2. Losses at the gene ends were 3 bases for V and 4 bases for J; bases not matched to a gene: 4. The CDR3 runs to 16 residues. Germline V gives CDR1 SGHRS, CDR2 YFSETQ. The CDR3 protein is CASSSSTSGGYNEQFF. The CDR3, as DNA: TGCGCCAGCAGCTCCTCGACTAGCGGGGGGTACAATGAGCAGTTCTTC.

The sample holds many counts of this clonotype. The rearrangement joins TRBV28 to TRBJ1-2; no firm D call. The CDR3 is made up of 12 amino acids. The germline V gene has CDR1 MDHEN and CDR2 SYDVKM. V was cut by 3 bases and J by 4 bases, with 6 bases left in between. The DNA of the CDR3 is TGTGCCAGCAGTTTTACGGGCTATGGCTACACCTTC. This sequence encodes CASSFTGYGYTF.

This clonotype was observed a handful of times. This chain joins TRBV5-1 and TRBJ2-5, with D maybe TRBD2 (5 bases). Germline V gives CDR1 SGHRS, CDR2 YFSETQ. The CDR3 is made up of 14 amino acids. The V gene lost 1 base and the J gene lost 3 bases, with 10 bases spanning the gap. CDR3 in DNA: TGCGCCAGCAGCTTGTCGGGGAATAAAGAGACCCAGTACTTC. Translating gives CASSLSGNKETQYF.

This clonotype was counted ten times or more. J is TRBJ2-5 and V is TRBV7-9, with 8 nucleotides matching TRBD2. Trimming removed 2 bases from V and 5 bases from J; junction bases left unmatched: 7. This CDR3 is 15 amino acids long. Germline CDR1 is SEHNR and CDR2 is FQNEAQ (reference sequence). The chain's CDR3 is CASSLSGGVHETQYF. The CDR3 region has the DNA TGTGCCAGCAGCTTATCGGGAGGGGTCCATGAGACCCAGTACTTC.

The genes are TRBV19 and TRBJ2-1; 9 bases line up with TRBD2. V lost 2 bases to trimming and J lost 10 bases; unmatched junction nucleotides: 18. The CDR3 is 18 amino acids. Germline V gene sequence: CDR1 LNHDA, CDR2 SQIVND (reference sequence). For the CDR3, the DNA is TGTGCCAGTAGTATACGGTCCCTGGGACTAGCTCAGGGGAAGGAGCAGTTCTTC. Its translation: CASSIRSLGLAQGKEQFF.

V usage is TRBV3-1 and J usage is TRBJ2-4, with 11 bases that match TRBD2. This CDR3 region has 13 residues. Germline V gene sequence: CDR1 LGHDT, CDR2 YNNKEL (reference sequence). V trimming: 2 bases; J trimming: 9 bases; junction bases outside the gene matches: 0. This CDR3 is CASSQLAGGIQYF. Here the CDR3 DNA reads TGTGCCAGCAGCCAACTAGCGGGGGGCATTCAGTACTTC.

This clonotype was detected many times. The gene calls are TRBV20-1 and TRBJ1-1; D remains unclear. The V gene lost 3 bases and the J gene lost 0 bases, with 11 bases spanning the gap. The germline gives CDR1 DFQATT, CDR2 SNEGSKA (reference sequence). This CDR3 has 14 amino acids. CDR3 in amino acids: CSASHLTLNTEAFF. CDR3 bases: TGCAGTGCTAGTCATCTGACCCTGAACACTGAAGCTTTCTTT.

This sequence joins TRBV3-1 and TRBJ1-2; D unresolved. The V and J ends lost 4 bases and 1 base respectively, with 10 bases between them. The CDR3 is 14 residues long. Germline CDR1 reads LGHDT; CDR2 reads YNNKEL (reference sequence). CDR3 bases: TGTGCCAGCAGCCCTGGGTCCAATAACTATGGCTACACCTTC. Translation: CASSPGSNNYGYTF.

This clonotype came up a few times. This chain joins TRBV6-1 and TRBJ1-3; no reliable D call. The germline V gene encodes CDR1 MNHNS and CDR2 SASEGT. Trimming pared 7 bases from V and 0 bases from J, leaving 10 bases between. The CDR3 covers 14 residues. The CDR3 DNA reads TGTGCCAGCACCACTAGTGGCTCTGGAAACACCATATATTTT. Translation gives CASTTSGSGNTIYF.

This clonotype was found many times. The chain joins TRBV3-1 to TRBJ1-2; D unresolved. The CDR3 is 15 amino acids. Germline CDR1 is LGHDT and CDR2 is YNNKEL (reference sequence). The V end was cut by 0 bases, the J end by 4 bases, with 12 bases between. DNA for the CDR3: TGTGCCAGCAGCCAAGATTGGCAGGTGCCCTATGGCTACACCTTC. Translated: CASSQDWQVPYGYTF.

In its sample, this clonotype was seen many times. The CDR3 region is CASSVAIQEQETQYF. Written as DNA, the CDR3 is TGTGCCAGCAGCGTAGCTATACAGGAGCAAGAGACCCAGTACTTC. The chain couples TRBV9 to TRBJ2-5, with a possible D match to TRBD1 (5 bases). Between the trimmed V and J ends, which lost 0 bases and 2 bases, there was a span of 11 bases. Germline V lookup: CDR1 SGDLS, CDR2 YYNGEE. The CDR3 runs 15 residues.

There are many counts of this clonotype. The genes are TRBV2 and TRBJ2-5; no clear D. Trimming pared 5 bases from V and 2 bases from J, leaving 3 bases between. Germline assignment: CDR1 SNHLY and CDR2 FYNNEI. The CDR3 contains 11 residues. CDR3: CASSIQETQYF. CDR3 sequence (DNA): TGTGCCAGCAGTATACAAGAGACCCAGTACTTC.

This clonotype was recorded many times. The gene calls are TRBV12-3 or TRBV12-4 and TRBJ2-1; 9 bases are a match to TRBD2. The V segment lost 2 bases and the J segment 9 bases; nucleotides outside the gene matches: 8. CDR3 length equals 15 residues. The CDR3 DNA follows: TGTGCCAGCAGTTTATCCGGGACTAGCCGATTTGAGCAGTTCTTC. Translation: CASSLSGTSRFEQFF.

This clonotype turned up a few times. The chain recombines TRBV18 with TRBJ2-2; 9 nucleotides line up with TRBD1. The V and J ends lost 1 base and 5 bases, in that order; junction bases with no gene match: 5. The CDR3 is made up of 16 amino acids. CDR1 and CDR2 (germline): KGHSH, LQKENI. The CDR3: CASSPRRDRATGELFF. CDR3 in DNA: TGTGCCAGCTCACCACGCCGGGACAGGGCTACCGGGGAGCTGTTTTTT.